This section outlines one T cell receptor (beta chain) sequence together with its context. Antigen specificity is unknown. This specimen comes from a study of PD-1 blockade in mismatch repair-deficient tumors. Background on the study: All were previously treated, progressing patients with about twelve mismatch repair-deficient cancer types.

The study's findings and limits: Rapid post-treatment expansion, then contraction, generally preceding radiologic response, marked tumor-resident clones.

With 4 bases clipped from V and 3 bases from J, the junction kept 6 bases outside the gene matches. The CDR3 consists of 15 residues. Germline V gene data show CDR1 as SEHNR and CDR2 as FQNEAQ (reference sequence). Generated by immunoSEQ multiplex PCR, the TCRdb table keeps only in-frame clones and is missing some. The sample lists about 120,000 clones; roughly 86% were seen once. Here the sequenced sample was peripheral blood, taken 44 weeks after starting pembrolizumab. This chain connects TRBV7-9 to TRBJ2-7; 10 nucleotides match TRBD2. The receptor comes from an adult with mismatch repair-deficient cancer. CDR3 DNA: TGTGCCAGCAGCTCGACTAGCGGGTCCTACTACGAGCAGTACTTC. It yields the protein CASSSTSGSYYEQYF.